This T cell receptor beta chain was sequenced in a study of CD4 T cells in relation to SARS-CoV-2 and coronaviruses. Study in general: TCR beta CDR3s were sequenced after approximately ten-day antigen culture of PBMCs. Of the patients, about 8 were male, a few female, two Hispanic.

Method: immunoSEQ multiplex PCR; TCRdb's copy keeps in-frame clones and lacks some. This sample yields 38,000 or so clones, of which roughly 73% are seen a single time; around 21% belongs to the top ten. Naive or memory CD4+ cells were cultured 1:1 with T cell-depleted PBMCs plus CEF. As regards this clone: Its antigen is unidentified.

Input material: memory CD4+ T cells from PBMCs, cultured in vitro. This receptor was obtained from an adult with COVID-19.

The chain's CDR3 is CASSSEDRSYEQYF. CDR3 coding DNA: TGTGCCAGCAGTTCCGAGGACCGCTCCTACGAGCAGTACTTC. The chain carries TRBV28 and TRBJ2-7; D unclear. This CDR3 comprises 14 residues. Germline values: CDR1 MDHEN, CDR2 SYDVKM. V lost 4 bases and J lost 0, with 10 bases in between.